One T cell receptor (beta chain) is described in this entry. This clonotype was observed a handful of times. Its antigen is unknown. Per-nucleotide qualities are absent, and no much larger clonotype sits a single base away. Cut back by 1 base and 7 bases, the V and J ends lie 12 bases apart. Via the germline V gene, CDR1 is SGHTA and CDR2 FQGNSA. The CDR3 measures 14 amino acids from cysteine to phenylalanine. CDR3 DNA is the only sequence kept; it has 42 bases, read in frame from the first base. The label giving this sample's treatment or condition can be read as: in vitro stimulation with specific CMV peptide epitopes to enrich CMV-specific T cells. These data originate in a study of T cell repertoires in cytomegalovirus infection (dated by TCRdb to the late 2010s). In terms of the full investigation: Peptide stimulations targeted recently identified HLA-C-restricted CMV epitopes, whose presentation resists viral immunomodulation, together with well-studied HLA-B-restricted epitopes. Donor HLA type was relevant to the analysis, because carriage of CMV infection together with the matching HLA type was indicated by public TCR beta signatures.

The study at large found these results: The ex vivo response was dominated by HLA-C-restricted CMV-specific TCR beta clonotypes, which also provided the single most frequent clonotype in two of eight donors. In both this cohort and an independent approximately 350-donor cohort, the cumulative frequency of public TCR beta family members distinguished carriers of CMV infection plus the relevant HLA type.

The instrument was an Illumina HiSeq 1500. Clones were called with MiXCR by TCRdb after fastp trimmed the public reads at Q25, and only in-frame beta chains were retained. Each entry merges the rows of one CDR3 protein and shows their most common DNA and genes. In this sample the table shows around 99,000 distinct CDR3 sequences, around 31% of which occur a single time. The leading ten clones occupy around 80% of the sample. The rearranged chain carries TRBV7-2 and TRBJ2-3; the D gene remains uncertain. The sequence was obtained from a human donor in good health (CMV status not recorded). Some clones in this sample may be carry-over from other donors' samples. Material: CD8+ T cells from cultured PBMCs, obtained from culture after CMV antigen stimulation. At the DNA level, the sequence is TGTGCCAGCAGCTTAGAGCACAGCAGATATACGCAGTATTTT. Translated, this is CASSLEHSRYTQYF. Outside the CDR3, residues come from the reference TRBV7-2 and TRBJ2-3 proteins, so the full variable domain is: GAGVSQSPSNKVTEKGKDVELRCDPISGHTALYWYRQSLGQGLEFLIYFQGNSAPDKSGLPSDRFSAERTGGSVSTLTIQRTQQEDSAVYLCASSLEHSRYTQYFGPGTRLTVL.